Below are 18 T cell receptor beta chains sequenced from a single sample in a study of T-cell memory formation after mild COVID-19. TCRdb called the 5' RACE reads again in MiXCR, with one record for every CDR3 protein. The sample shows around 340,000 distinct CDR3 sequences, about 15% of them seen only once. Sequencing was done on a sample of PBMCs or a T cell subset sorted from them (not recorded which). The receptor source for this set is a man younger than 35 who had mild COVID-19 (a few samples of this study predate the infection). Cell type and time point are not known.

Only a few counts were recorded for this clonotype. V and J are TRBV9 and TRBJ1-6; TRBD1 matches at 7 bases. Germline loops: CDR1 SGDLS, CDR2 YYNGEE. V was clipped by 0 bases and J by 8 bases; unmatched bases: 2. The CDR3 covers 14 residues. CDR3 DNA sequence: TGTGCCAGCAGCGTAGAAGGGGGCCATTCACCCCTCCACTTT. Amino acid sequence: CASSVEGGHSPLHF.

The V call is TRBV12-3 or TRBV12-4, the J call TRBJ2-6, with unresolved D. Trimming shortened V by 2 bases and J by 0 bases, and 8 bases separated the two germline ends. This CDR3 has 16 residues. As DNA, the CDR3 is TGTGCCAGCAGTTTATCCGGAGCCTCTGGGGCCAACGTCCTGACTTTC. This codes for CASSLSGASGANVLTF.

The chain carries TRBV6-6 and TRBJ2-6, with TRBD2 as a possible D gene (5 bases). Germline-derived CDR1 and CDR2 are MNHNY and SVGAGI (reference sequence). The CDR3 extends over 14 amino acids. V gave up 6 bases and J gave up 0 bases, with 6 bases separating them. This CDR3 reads CASRRDSGANVLTF. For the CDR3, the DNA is TGTGCCAGCAGGAGGGACTCTGGGGCCAACGTCCTGACTTTC.

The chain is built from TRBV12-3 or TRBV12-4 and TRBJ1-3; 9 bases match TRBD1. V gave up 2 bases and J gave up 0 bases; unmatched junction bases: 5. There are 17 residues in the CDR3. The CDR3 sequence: CASSLITGGFSGNTIYF. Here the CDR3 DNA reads TGTGCCAGCAGTTTAATTACAGGGGGCTTCTCTGGAAACACCATATATTTT.

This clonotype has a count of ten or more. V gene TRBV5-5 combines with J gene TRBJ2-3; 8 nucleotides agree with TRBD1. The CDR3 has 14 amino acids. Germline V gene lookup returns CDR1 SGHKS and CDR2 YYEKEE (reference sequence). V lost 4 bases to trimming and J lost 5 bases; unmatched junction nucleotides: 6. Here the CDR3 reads CASSLRGRGDTQYF. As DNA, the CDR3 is TGTGCCAGCAGCCTCAGGGGGCGGGGAGATACGCAGTATTTT.

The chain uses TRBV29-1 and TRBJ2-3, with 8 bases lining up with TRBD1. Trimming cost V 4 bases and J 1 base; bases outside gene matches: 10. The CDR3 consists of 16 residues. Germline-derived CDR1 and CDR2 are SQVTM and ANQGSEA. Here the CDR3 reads CSVVPQGARGTDTQYF. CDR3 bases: TGCAGCGTTGTGCCCCAGGGGGCGCGGGGCACAGATACGCAGTATTTT.

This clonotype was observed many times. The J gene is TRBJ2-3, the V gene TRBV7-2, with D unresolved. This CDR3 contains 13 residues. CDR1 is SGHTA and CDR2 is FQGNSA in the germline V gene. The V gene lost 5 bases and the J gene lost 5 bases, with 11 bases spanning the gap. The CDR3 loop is CASSLWKEDTQYF. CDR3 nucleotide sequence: TGTGCCAGCAGCCTCTGGAAAGAAGATACGCAGTATTTT. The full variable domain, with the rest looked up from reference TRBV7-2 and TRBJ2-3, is GAGVSQSPSNKVTEKGKDVELRCDPISGHTALYWYRQSLGQGLEFLIYFQGNSAPDKSGLPSDRFSAERTGGSVSTLTIQRTQQEDSAVYLCASSLWKEDTQYFGPGTRLTVL.

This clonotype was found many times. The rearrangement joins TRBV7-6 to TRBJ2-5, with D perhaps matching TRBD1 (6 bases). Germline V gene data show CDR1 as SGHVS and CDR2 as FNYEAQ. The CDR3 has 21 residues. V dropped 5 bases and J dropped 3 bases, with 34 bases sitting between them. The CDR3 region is CASSPRTVVPGTPDNEETQYF. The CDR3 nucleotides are TGTGCCAGCAGCCCCCGGACAGTGGTACCGGGTACCCCCGATAACGAAGAGACCCAGTACTTC.

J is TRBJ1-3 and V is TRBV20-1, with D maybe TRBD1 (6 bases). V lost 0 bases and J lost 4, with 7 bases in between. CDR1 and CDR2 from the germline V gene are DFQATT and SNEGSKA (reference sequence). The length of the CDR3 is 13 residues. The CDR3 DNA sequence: TGCAGTGCTAGAGATGACAGGGGAAACACCATATATTTT. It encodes CSARDDRGNTIYF.

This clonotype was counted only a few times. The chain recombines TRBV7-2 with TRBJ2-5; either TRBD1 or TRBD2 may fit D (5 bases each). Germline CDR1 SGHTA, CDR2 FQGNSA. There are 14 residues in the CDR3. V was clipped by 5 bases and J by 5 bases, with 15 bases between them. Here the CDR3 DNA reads TGTGCCAGCAGCCCCCCGGGGCCCTTCGAGACCCAGTACTTC. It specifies CASSPPGPFETQYF.

The CDR3 coding sequence is TGTGCCAGCAGCCTCGGGACAATTAACGAAAAACTGTTTTTT. Protein: CASSLGTINEKLFF. The chain recombines TRBV5-8 with TRBJ1-4; a possible D gene is TRBD1 (6 bases). This CDR3 is built from 14 residues. CDR1 SGHTS and CDR2 YDEGEE come from the germline V gene. Trimming removed 4 bases from V and 8 bases from J, with 15 bases in between.

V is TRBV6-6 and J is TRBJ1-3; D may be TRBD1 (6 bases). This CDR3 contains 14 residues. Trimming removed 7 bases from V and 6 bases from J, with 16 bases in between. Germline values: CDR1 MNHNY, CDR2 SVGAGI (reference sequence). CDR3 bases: TGTGCCAGCACCTTGGGGGCTTACGAAAACACCATATATTTT. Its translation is CASTLGAYENTIYF.

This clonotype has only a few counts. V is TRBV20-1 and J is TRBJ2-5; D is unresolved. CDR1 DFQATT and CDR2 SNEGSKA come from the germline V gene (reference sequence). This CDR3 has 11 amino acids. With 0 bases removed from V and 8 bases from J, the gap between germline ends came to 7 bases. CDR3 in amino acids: CSARDKDTQYF. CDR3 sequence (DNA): TGCAGTGCTAGAGATAAGGATACCCAGTACTTC.

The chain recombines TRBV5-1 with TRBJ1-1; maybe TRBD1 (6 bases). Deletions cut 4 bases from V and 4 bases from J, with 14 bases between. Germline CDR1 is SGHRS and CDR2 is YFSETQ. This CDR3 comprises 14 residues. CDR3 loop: CASSIQGYRTEAFF. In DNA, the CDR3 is TGCGCCAGCAGCATACAGGGCTATCGCACTGAAGCTTTCTTT.

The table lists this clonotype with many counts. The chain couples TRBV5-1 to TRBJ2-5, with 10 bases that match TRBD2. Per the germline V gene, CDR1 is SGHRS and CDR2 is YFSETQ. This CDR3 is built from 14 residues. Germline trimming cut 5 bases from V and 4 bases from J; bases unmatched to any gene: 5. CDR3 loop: CASRAGTSAETQYF. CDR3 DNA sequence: TGCGCCAGCAGGGCCGGGACTAGCGCAGAGACCCAGTACTTC.

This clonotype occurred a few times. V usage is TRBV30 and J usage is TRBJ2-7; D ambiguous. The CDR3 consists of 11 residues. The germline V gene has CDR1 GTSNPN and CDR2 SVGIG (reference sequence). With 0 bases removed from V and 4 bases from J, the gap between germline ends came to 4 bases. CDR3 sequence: CAWSVKYEQYF. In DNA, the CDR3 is TGTGCCTGGAGTGTAAAGTACGAGCAGTACTTC. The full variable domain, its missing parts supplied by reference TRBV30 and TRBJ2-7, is SQTIHQWPATLVQPVGSPLSLECTVEGTSNPNLYWYRQAAGRGLQLLFYSVGIGQISSEVPQNLSASRPQDRQFILSSKKLLLSDSGFYLCAWSVKYEQYFGPGTRLTVT.

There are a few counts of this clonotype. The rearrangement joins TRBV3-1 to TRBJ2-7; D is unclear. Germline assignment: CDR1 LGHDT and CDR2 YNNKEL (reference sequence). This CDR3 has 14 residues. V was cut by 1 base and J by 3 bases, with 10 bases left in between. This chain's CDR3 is CASSQVPGFYEQYV. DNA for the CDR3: TGTGCCAGCAGCCAAGTACCGGGTTTCTACGAGCAGTACGTC.

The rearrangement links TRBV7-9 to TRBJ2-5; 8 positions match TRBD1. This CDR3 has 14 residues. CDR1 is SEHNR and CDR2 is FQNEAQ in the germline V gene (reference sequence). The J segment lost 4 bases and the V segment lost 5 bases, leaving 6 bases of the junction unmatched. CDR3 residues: CASSRGQGGETQYF. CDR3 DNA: TGTGCCAGCAGCCGAGGACAGGGAGGAGAGACCCAGTACTTC.